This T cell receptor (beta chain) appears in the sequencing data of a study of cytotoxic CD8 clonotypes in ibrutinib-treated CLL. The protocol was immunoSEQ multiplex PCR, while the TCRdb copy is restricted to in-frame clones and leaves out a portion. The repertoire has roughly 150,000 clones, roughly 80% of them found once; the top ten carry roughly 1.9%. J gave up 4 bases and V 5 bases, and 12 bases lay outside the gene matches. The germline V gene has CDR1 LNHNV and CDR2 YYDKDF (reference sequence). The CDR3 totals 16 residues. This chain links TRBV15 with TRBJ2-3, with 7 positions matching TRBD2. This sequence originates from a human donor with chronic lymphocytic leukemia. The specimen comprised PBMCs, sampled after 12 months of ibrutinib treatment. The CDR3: CATSLRSGGGSDTQYF. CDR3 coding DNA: TGTGCCACCAGCCTACGCTCGGGAGGCGGGTCAGATACGCAGTATTTT.